This T cell receptor (beta chain) was sequenced for a study of T cells in Graves' hyperthyroidism and ophthalmopathy. This clonotype was seen a few times. Its antigen is unidentified. Amplified TCR beta CDR3 regions came from RNA transcripts. With the HTBI primer set, the TCR CDR3 went through a first round of RT-PCR. TCRdb independently ran MiXCR on the multiplex PCR reads; one entry per CDR3 protein. The sample lists 300,000 to 450,000 distinct CDR3 sequences, 18% occurring once. This CDR3 comprises 13 residues. The germline CDR1 and CDR2 sequences are SGDLS and YYNGEE. V shed 5 bases, J shed 5 bases, and the junction held 4 bases outside the gene matches. Study-wide results and caveats: Progression to ophthalmopathy was predicted a median of about six months early. Most expanded thyroid clonotypes above 0.001 also appeared in blood.

The receptor was isolated from a man between 18 and 29 years old with Graves' ophthalmopathy. Sequenced sample: blood. The chain recombines TRBV9 with TRBJ2-3, with 8 bases fitting TRBD2. This chain's CDR3 is CASSYSGEDTQYF. CDR3 bases: TGTGCCAGCAGTTATAGCGGGGAAGATACGCAGTATTTT.